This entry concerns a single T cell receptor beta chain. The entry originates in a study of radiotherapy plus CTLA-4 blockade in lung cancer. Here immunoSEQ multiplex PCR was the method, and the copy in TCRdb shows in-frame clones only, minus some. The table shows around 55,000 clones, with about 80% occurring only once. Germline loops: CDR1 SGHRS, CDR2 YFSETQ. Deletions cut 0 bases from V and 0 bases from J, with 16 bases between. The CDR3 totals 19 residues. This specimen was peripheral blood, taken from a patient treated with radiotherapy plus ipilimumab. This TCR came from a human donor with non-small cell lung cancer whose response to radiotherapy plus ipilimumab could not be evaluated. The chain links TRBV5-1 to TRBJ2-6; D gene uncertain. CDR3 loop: CASSLGVGRPLSGANVLTF. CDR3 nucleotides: TGCGCCAGCAGCTTGGGGGTTGGCAGGCCACTCTCTGGGGCCAACGTCCTGACTTTC.